The rows below give T cell receptor beta chains drawn from one sample of a study of T cell responses to AZD1222 COVID-19 vaccine. Using immunoSEQ multiplex PCR, the repertoire was profiled, and TCRdb retains in-frame clones only, with some absent. The repertoire holds roughly 150,000 clones, with around nine tenths as singletons. Sequences were derived from peripheral blood, sampled 28 days after the second AZD1222 dose. Source of these receptors: an adult who received the AZD1222 COVID-19 vaccine. CDR3s include the opening cysteine and the closing phenylalanine or tryptophan. D genes are given only for firm matches. Expanded clones are given a class, and other clones once, few, many or no size at all.

J gene: TRBJ1-6
V gene: TRBV30
D gene: -
clone size: -
CDR3 protein: CAWSLMESSYNSPLHF
CDR3 DNA: TGTGCCTGGAGCCTCATGGAGAGCTCCTATAATTCACCCCTCCACTTT

J gene: TRBJ2-1
V gene: TRBV7-2
D gene: TRBD1
clone size: -
CDR3 protein: CASRGQENYNEQFF
CDR3 DNA: TGTGCCAGCAGGGGACAGGAGAACTACAATGAGCAGTTCTTC

J gene: TRBJ1-5
V gene: TRBV18
D gene: -
clone size: -
CDR3 protein: CASSPFTPRGGNQPQHF
CDR3 DNA: TGTGCCAGCTCACCTTTTACACCCAGGGGAGGCAATCAGCCCCAGCATTTT

J gene: TRBJ2-3
V gene: TRBV7-8
D gene: -
clone size: -
CDR3 protein: CASNRGRLVVADTQYF
CDR3 DNA: TGTGCCAGCAACCGGGGTAGGCTGGTGGTTGCAGATACGCAGTATTTT

J gene: TRBJ1-5
V gene: TRBV12-3/TRBV12-4
D gene: -
clone size: -
CDR3 protein: CASRDSVNQPQHF
CDR3 DNA: TGTGCCAGCCGCGACAGCGTTAATCAGCCCCAGCATTTT

J gene: TRBJ2-1
V gene: TRBV7-9
D gene: -
clone size: once
CDR3 protein: CASSSTPYNEQFF
CDR3 DNA: TGTGCCAGCAGCTCGACCCCCTACAATGAGCAGTTCTTC

J gene: TRBJ1-4
V gene: TRBV9
D gene: -
clone size: -
CDR3 protein: CASSVGSGTTNEKLFF
CDR3 DNA: TGTGCCAGCAGCGTAGGTAGCGGTACAACTAATGAAAAACTGTTTTTT

J gene: TRBJ2-7
V gene: TRBV18
D gene: -
clone size: -
CDR3 protein: CASSADSYEQYF
CDR3 DNA: TGTGCCAGCTCAGCCGACAGTTACGAGCAGTACTTC

J gene: TRBJ2-7
V gene: TRBV4-1
D gene: TRBD1
clone size: -
CDR3 protein: CASSHDRTGNTYEQYF
CDR3 DNA: TGCGCCAGCAGCCACGATCGGACAGGCAATACCTACGAGCAGTACTTC

J gene: TRBJ1-4
V gene: TRBV4-1
D gene: TRBD1
clone size: -
CDR3 protein: CASSQRNRGATNEKLFF
CDR3 DNA: TGCGCCAGCAGCCAACGAAACAGGGGTGCAACTAATGAAAAACTGTTTTTT

J gene: TRBJ1-2
V gene: TRBV4-2
D gene: -
clone size: -
CDR3 protein: CASSQDRGDFVYTF
CDR3 DNA: TGTGCCAGCAGCCAAGATCGAGGGGATTTCGTCTACACCTTC

J gene: TRBJ1-5
V gene: TRBV18
D gene: -
clone size: few
CDR3 protein: CASSQGSDQPQHF
CDR3 DNA: TGTGCCAGCTCACAGGGGTCAGATCAGCCCCAGCATTTT

J gene: TRBJ1-2
V gene: TRBV5-4
D gene: -
clone size: -
CDR3 protein: CASRPGVGGVNYGYTF
CDR3 DNA: TGTGCCAGCAGACCTGGCGTAGGCGGGGTGAACTATGGCTACACCTTC

J gene: TRBJ1-1
V gene: TRBV5-8
D gene: -
clone size: -
CDR3 protein: CASSGTWDTEAFF
CDR3 DNA: TGTGCCAGCAGTGGGACCTGGGACACTGAAGCTTTCTTT

J gene: TRBJ1-2
V gene: TRBV27
D gene: -
clone size: once
CDR3 protein: CASSLDKDYGYTF
CDR3 DNA: TGTGCCAGCAGTTTAGACAAAGATTATGGCTACACCTTC

J gene: TRBJ2-3
V gene: TRBV4-3
D gene: TRBD2
clone size: -
CDR3 protein: CASSPNGGATDTQYF
CDR3 DNA: TGCGCCAGCAGCCCGAACGGGGGGGCCACAGATACGCAGTATTTT

J gene: TRBJ2-2
V gene: TRBV19
D gene: -
clone size: -
CDR3 protein: CASSIGFIWEGTGGELFF
CDR3 DNA: TGTGCCAGTAGTATCGGGTTCATATGGGAAGGAACTGGCGGGGAGCTGTTTTTT

J gene: TRBJ1-3
V gene: TRBV2
D gene: -
clone size: -
CDR3 protein: CASSEIQGPGNTIYF
CDR3 DNA: TGTGCCAGCAGTGAAATACAGGGCCCTGGAAACACCATATATTTT

J gene: TRBJ1-1
V gene: TRBV19
D gene: -
clone size: few
CDR3 protein: CASIQKGLPNTEAFF
CDR3 DNA: TGTGCCAGTATCCAGAAGGGGCTCCCGAACACTGAAGCTTTCTTT

J gene: TRBJ2-3
V gene: TRBV5-8
D gene: TRBD2
clone size: -
CDR3 protein: CASSLNSGGRIDTQYF
CDR3 DNA: TGTGCCAGCAGCTTGAATAGCGGGGGGAGGATAGATACGCAGTATTTT

J gene: TRBJ2-5
V gene: TRBV6-5
D gene: -
clone size: -
CDR3 protein: CASGTFSGTQYF
CDR3 DNA: TGTGCCAGTGGGACTTTCTCGGGGACCCAGTACTTC

J gene: TRBJ2-7
V gene: TRBV3-1/TRBV3-2
D gene: TRBD1
clone size: -
CDR3 protein: CASSQVRGQGAGEQYF
CDR3 DNA: TGTGCCAGCAGCCAAGTCAGGGGACAGGGGGCGGGCGAGCAGTACTTC

J gene: TRBJ2-7
V gene: TRBV5-6
D gene: TRBD1
clone size: -
CDR3 protein: CASSLATGGAGQYF
CDR3 DNA: TGTGCCAGCAGCTTGGCCACAGGGGGCGCGGGACAGTACTTC

J gene: TRBJ2-3
V gene: TRBV19
D gene: -
clone size: -
CDR3 protein: CASSIGLQISTDTQYF
CDR3 DNA: TGTGCCAGTAGTATTGGGTTACAGATTAGCACAGATACGCAGTATTTT

J gene: TRBJ2-5
V gene: TRBV2
D gene: TRBD2
clone size: once
CDR3 protein: CASLGGGQETQYF
CDR3 DNA: TGTGCCAGCCTGGGGGGGGGCCAAGAGACCCAGTACTTC

J gene: TRBJ1-5
V gene: TRBV18
D gene: -
clone size: -
CDR3 protein: CASSRDHSNQPQHF
CDR3 DNA: TGTGCCAGCTCTCGGGACCATAGCAATCAGCCCCAGCATTTT

J gene: TRBJ2-7
V gene: TRBV18
D gene: -
clone size: once
CDR3 protein: CASSPGGEQYF
CDR3 DNA: TGTGCCAGCTCCCCTGGCGGGGAGCAGTACTTC

J gene: TRBJ1-1
V gene: TRBV7-8
D gene: -
clone size: -
CDR3 protein: CASSSDEAFF
CDR3 DNA: TGTGCCAGCAGCTCAGATGAAGCTTTCTTT